This TCR beta chain is from a study of early T cells in non-severe SARS-CoV-2 infection. This clonotype showed up just a few times. One entry per CDR3 protein results from TCRdb running MiXCR on the 5' RACE reads. The data hold roughly 93,000 distinct CDR3 sequences, with roughly 14% observed a single time. Germline CDR1 and CDR2: SGHRS and YFSETQ. There are 14 residues in the CDR3. Trimming cost V 3 bases and J 3 bases, with 10 bases left between them. Material for sequencing was whole blood. The chain couples TRBV5-1 to TRBJ1-3; no reliable D call. The clonotype was recovered from an adult who was a healthcare worker with PCR-confirmed SARS-CoV-2 infection or an uninfected control (not recorded which). The CDR3 region has the DNA TGCGCCAGCAGCTCATCGGGAAGTGGAAACACCATATATTTT. It is translated as CASSSSGSGNTIYF.